This T cell receptor beta chain was recorded in a study of T-cell memory formation after mild COVID-19. Between the trimmed V and J ends, which lost 3 bases and 2 bases, there was a span of 13 bases. Per the germline V gene, CDR1 is SGHVS and CDR2 is FQNEAQ. This CDR3 has 16 amino acids. The sample holds a few counts of this clonotype. MiXCR, applied by TCRdb to the 5' RACE reads, yields one record per CDR3 protein. The sample holds roughly 130,000 distinct CDR3 sequences, roughly 6% seen once. The chain employs TRBV7-8 and TRBJ2-2; D perhaps matches TRBD2 (5 bases). The material sequenced was PBMCs or a T cell subset sorted from them (not recorded which). This clonotype was obtained from an adult woman who had mild COVID-19 (a few samples of this study predate the infection). Cell type and time point are not known. Here the CDR3 reads CASSLVSSGNTGELFF. The CDR3 nucleotides are TGTGCCAGCAGCTTGGTATCCAGCGGTAACACCGGGGAGCTGTTTTTT.